These T cell receptor beta chains were read from a single sample in a study of blood T cells in healthy people across ages. TCRdb called the 5' RACE reads again in MiXCR, with one record for every CDR3 protein. The data contain some 1,800,000 distinct CDR3 sequences, roughly two fifths of them singletons. Sequencing input: blood. All receptors derive from a human donor in good health. The CDR3 runs from the conserved cysteine through the conserved F or W. D genes are given only for firm matches. Clone size is stated in some rows and not others, as once, few, many or a class when expanded.

clone_size j_call v_call d_call cdr3_aa cdr3_nt
few TRBJ2-1 TRBV4-3 - CASSQDLGGLLYNEQFF TGCGCCAGCAGCCAAGATCTTGGGGGGCTGCTCTACAATGAGCAGTTCTTC
few TRBJ2-1 TRBV9 - CASSVEGVPVLSSYNEQFF TGTGCCAGCAGCGTAGAGGGAGTCCCCGTACTGAGCTCCTACAATGAGCAGTTCTTC
- TRBJ2-1 TRBV5-1 - CASSNGTPGNEQFF TGCGCCAGCAGCAACGGGACGCCTGGCAATGAGCAGTTCTTC
- TRBJ1-2 TRBV6-1 - CASSAGDLGYTF TGTGCCAGCAGTGCGGGGGATTTGGGCTACACCTTC
- TRBJ2-3 TRBV20-1 TRBD2 CSAPTLAGVTDTQYF TGCAGTGCCCCGACCCTAGCGGGGGTCACAGATACGCAGTATTTT
- TRBJ2-7 TRBV28 - CASRHHLRDNRYEQYF TGTGCCAGCAGACACCACCTTAGGGACAACCGGTACGAGCAGTACTTC
- TRBJ2-2 TRBV7-2 - CASSPPRSAGSYTGELFF TGTGCCAGCAGCCCCCCCCGGTCGGCAGGATCATACACCGGGGAGCTGTTTTTT
few TRBJ2-5 TRBV3-1 - CASSHPESLTQYF TGTGCCAGCAGCCATCCGGAGTCGCTGACCCAGTACTTC
- TRBJ2-7 TRBV10-3 - CAISEDRDGHEQYF TGTGCCATCAGTGAGGATCGAGACGGCCACGAGCAGTACTTC
- TRBJ2-5 TRBV3-1 TRBD2 CASSQGWTSETQYF TGTGCCAGCAGCCAAGGATGGACTAGTGAGACCCAGTACTTC
- TRBJ2-3 TRBV11-2 TRBD1 CASRLRQGATDTQYF TGTGCCAGCAGATTGAGACAGGGGGCAACAGATACGCAGTATTTT
- TRBJ1-5 TRBV15 TRBD1 CATGGPGQREPQHF TGTGCCACCGGCGGACCGGGACAGCGGGAACCCCAGCATTTT
- TRBJ2-5 TRBV5-1 TRBD2 CASSLGRASGQETQYF TGCGCCAGCAGCTTGGGCCGGGCTAGCGGCCAAGAGACCCAGTACTTC
- TRBJ1-5 TRBV6-2/TRBV6-3 - CASSQRGLPNQPQHF TGTGCCAGCAGCCAAAGAGGACTGCCCAATCAGCCCCAGCATTTT
- TRBJ2-3 TRBV7-8 - CASSLGPGAGTDTQYF TGTGCCAGCAGCTTAGGGCCAGGGGCCGGCACAGATACGCAGTATTTT
- TRBJ1-6 TRBV7-2 - CASSLAREAPLHF TGTGCCAGCAGCTTAGCGAGGGAAGCACCCCTCCACTTT
- TRBJ2-5 TRBV20-1 - CSARLANQETQYF TGCAGTGCTAGACTAGCCAACCAAGAGACCCAGTACTTC
many TRBJ2-1 TRBV5-1 TRBD2 CASSLVLGLGRNEQFF TGCGCCAGCAGCTTGGTTTTAGGACTAGGGCGCAATGAGCAGTTCTTC
- TRBJ2-7 TRBV5-1 TRBD1 CASKWATGTDYYEQYF TGCGCCAGCAAATGGGCAACCGGGACAGATTACTACGAGCAGTACTTC
- TRBJ2-2 TRBV5-6 TRBD1 CASSHQGQTITGELFF TGTGCCAGCAGCCACCAGGGACAGACTATCACCGGGGAGCTGTTTTTT
- TRBJ1-5 TRBV12-3/TRBV12-4 - CASSLSEDQPQHF TGTGCCAGCAGTTTATCCGAGGATCAGCCCCAGCATTTT
- TRBJ2-7 TRBV7-2 TRBD2 CASSLAATSGDEQYF TGTGCCAGCAGCTTAGCGGCGACTAGCGGGGACGAGCAGTACTTC
- TRBJ1-3 TRBV7-9 - CASSLPSNTIYF TGTGCCAGCAGCTTACCCAGCAACACCATATATTTT
- TRBJ1-1 TRBV5-1 - CASSATPTGNTEAFF TGCGCCAGCAGCGCAACCCCGACAGGGAACACTGAAGCTTTCTTT
- TRBJ2-2 TRBV9 - CASSVEQGSNTGGLFF TGTGCCAGCAGCGTCGAACAGGGTTCGAACACCGGGGGGCTGTTTTTT
many TRBJ1-1 TRBV2 - CASSADSNTEAFF TGTGCCAGCAGCGCGGACTCAAACACTGAAGCTTTCTTT
few TRBJ2-3 TRBV20-1 TRBD2 CSAQLLAGGTDTQYF TGCAGTGCGCAGTTATTAGCGGGGGGCACAGATACGCAGTATTTT
once TRBJ1-2 TRBV6-4 TRBD1 CASKPTGTGGLYGYTF TGTGCCAGCAAGCCTACGGGGACAGGGGGCCTCTATGGCTACACCTTC
- TRBJ2-1 TRBV10-3 - CAIGQVALHEQFF TGTGCCATCGGGCAGGTTGCTCTCCATGAGCAGTTCTTC
few TRBJ2-1 TRBV10-3 TRBD2 CASGGSGGDGEQFF TGTGCCTCAGGAGGGAGCGGGGGGGATGGAGAGCAGTTCTTC